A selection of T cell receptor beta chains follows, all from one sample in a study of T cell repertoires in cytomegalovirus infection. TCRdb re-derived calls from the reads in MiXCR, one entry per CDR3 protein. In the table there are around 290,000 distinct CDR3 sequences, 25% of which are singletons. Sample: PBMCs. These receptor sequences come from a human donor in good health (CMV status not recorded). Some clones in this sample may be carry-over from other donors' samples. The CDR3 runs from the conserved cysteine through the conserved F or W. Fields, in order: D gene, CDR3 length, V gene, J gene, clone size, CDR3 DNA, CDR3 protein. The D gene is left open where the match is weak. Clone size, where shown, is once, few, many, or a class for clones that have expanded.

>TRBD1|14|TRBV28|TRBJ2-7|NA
TGTGCCAGCAGCCCGACAGGGTTTCCCTACGAGCAGTACTTC
CASSPTGFPYEQYF
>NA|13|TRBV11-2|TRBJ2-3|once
TGTGCCAGCAGCTTATCGTTGGAACAGCCCCAGTATTTT
CASSLSLEQPQYF
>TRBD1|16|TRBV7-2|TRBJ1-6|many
TGTGCCAGCAGCTTAGCGCCGGGACAGTATAATTCACCCCTCCACTTT
CASSLAPGQYNSPLHF
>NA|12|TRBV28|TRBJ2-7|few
TGTGCCAGCAGTTTCATTTCCTACGAGCAGTACTTC
CASSFISYEQYF
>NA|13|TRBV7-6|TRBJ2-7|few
TGTGCCAGCAGCCAAGGGGCCAGGCACGAGCAGTACTTC
CASSQGARHEQYF
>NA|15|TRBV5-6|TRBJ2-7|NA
TGTGCCAGCAGCTTGGGCATTCACTTCGCCTACGAGCAGTACTTC
CASSLGIHFAYEQYF
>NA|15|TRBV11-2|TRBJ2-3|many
TGTGCCAGCAGCTTAGGAGGGGGGACCACAGATACGCAGTATTTT
CASSLGGGTTDTQYF
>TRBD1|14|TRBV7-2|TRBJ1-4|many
TGTGCCAGCAGATCGACAGGGGCGGGGGAAAAACTGTTTTTT
CASRSTGAGEKLFF
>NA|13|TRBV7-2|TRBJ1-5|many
TGTGCCAGCAGCCCACAGGTCAATCAGCCCCAGCATTTT
CASSPQVNQPQHF
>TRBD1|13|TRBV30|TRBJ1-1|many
TGTGCCTGGAGTGTAGGGGGCCCCGCTGAAGCTTTCTTT
CAWSVGGPAEAFF
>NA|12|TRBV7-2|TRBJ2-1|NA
TGTGCCAGCAGCCCGCTGAAGGGGAAACAGTTCTTC
CASSPLKGKQFF
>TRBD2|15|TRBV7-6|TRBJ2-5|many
TGTGCTAGCAGCCCAGGACTAGCGGGGAAGGAGACCCAGTACTTC
CASSPGLAGKETQYF
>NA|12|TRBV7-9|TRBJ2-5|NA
TGTGCCAGCAGCGAGATAGGGCGGACCCAGTACTTC
CASSEIGRTQYF
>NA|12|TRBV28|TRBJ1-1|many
TGTGCCACTACGACGGGGTACACTGAAGCTTTCTTT
CATTTGYTEAFF
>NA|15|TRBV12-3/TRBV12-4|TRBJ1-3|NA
TGTGCCAGCAGACGAGACAGCTCCTCTGGAAACACCATATATTTT
CASRRDSSSGNTIYF
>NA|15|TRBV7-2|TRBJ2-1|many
TGTGCCAGCAGCTTAGTCGGACTCATCCACAATGAGCAGTTCTTC
CASSLVGLIHNEQFF
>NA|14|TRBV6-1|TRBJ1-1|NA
TGTGCCAGCACCCAAGGCGCAGGAGGCACTGAAGCTTTCTTT
CASTQGAGGTEAFF
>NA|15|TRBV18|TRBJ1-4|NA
TGTGCCAGCTCACCGCCCGGACAGCCAAATGAAAAACTGTTTTTT
CASSPPGQPNEKLFF
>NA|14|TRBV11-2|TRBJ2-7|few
TGTGCCAGCAGCATCCGGGACAACGTCGGGGAGCAGTACTTC
CASSIRDNVGEQYF
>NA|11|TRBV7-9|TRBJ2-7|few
TGTGCCAGCAGCTTATATAACGAGCAGTACTTC
CASSLYNEQYF
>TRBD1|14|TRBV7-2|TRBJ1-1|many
TGTGCCAGCGCCCTACAGGGGGGGGACACTGAAGCTTTCTTT
CASALQGGDTEAFF
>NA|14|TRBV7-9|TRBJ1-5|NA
TGTGCCAGCAGCTTAGGGCGGGGGAAAGCGCCCCAGCATTTT
CASSLGRGKAPQHF
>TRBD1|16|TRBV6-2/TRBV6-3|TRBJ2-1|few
TGTGCCAGCAGTTACTCTGCTAGGGGGCAGTACAATGAGCAGTTCTTC
CASSYSARGQYNEQFF
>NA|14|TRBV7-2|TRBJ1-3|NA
TGTGCCAGCAGCTTAGAGTCTTCTGGAAACACCATATATTTT
CASSLESSGNTIYF
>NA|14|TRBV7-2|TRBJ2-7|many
TGTGCCAGCAGCTTAAGGGGGGGGCTTTACGAGCAGTACTTC
CASSLRGGLYEQYF
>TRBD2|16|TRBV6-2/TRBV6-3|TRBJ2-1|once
TGTGCCAGCAGTTACCTCACTAGCGGGACGGGGAATGAGCAGTTCTTC
CASSYLTSGTGNEQFF
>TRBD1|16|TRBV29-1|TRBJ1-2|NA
TGCAGCGTTGAAGATCACAAAAGGGGGCGTCGTTATGGCTACACCTTC
CSVEDHKRGRRYGYTF
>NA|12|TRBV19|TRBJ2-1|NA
TGTGCCAGTAGTATGGTGGGGTATGAGCAGTTCTTC
CASSMVGYEQFF
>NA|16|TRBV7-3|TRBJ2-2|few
TGTGCCAGCAGCCCCCCGGGACTGGTGAACACCGGGGAGCTGTTTTTT
CASSPPGLVNTGELFF
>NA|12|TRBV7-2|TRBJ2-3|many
TGTGCCAGCAGCTTATTTTCGGATACGCAGTATTTT
CASSLFSDTQYF
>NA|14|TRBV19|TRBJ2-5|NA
TGTGCCAGTAGTATCCAGGGCTCCAGGGAGACCCAGTACTTC
CASSIQGSRETQYF
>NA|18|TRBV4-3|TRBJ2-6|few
TGCGCCAGCAGCCAAGATCGGTATCGAGGCTCTGGGGCCAACGTCCTGACTTTC
CASSQDRYRGSGANVLTF
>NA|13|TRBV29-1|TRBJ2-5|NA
TGCAGCGTTGGGGGCGCAGGCCAAGAGACCCAGTACTTC
CSVGGAGQETQYF
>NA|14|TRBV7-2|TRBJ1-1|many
TGTGCCAGCAGCTTATCTAGGGCGAACACTGAAGCTTTCTTT
CASSLSRANTEAFF
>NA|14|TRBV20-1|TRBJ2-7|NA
TGCAGTGCTAGGGGTAGTGTGAGCTCCTACGAGCAGTACTTC
CSARGSVSSYEQYF
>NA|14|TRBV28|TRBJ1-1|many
TGTGCCAGCAGTCTAACCCCAAGGGCCACTGAAGCTTTCTTT
CASSLTPRATEAFF
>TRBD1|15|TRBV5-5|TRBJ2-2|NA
TGTGCCAGCAGGCCCGGGACAGGGCGACCCGGGGAGCTGTTTTTT
CASRPGTGRPGELFF
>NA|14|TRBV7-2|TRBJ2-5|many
TGTGCCAGCAGCTTAGTCGGACTACAAGAGACCCAGTACTTC
CASSLVGLQETQYF
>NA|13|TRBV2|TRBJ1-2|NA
TGTGCCACCAACGGGCAGGCTGGAGGCGGCTACACCTTC
CATNGQAGGGYTF
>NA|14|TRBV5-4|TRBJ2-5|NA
TGTGCCAGCAGCTTGTCTGGGACCCAAGAGACCCAGTACTTC
CASSLSGTQETQYF